This section outlines one T cell receptor (beta chain) sequence together with its context. TCRdb itself ran the 5' RACE reads through MiXCR, one entry per CDR3 protein. The sample carries approximately 490,000 distinct CDR3 sequences, approximately 20% recorded once. Looked up from germline, CDR1 is DFQATT and CDR2 is SNEGSKA (reference sequence). This CDR3 has 15 residues. Between the trimmed V and J ends, which lost 0 bases and 8 bases, there was a span of 19 bases. The source of the sample is a study of identical twins. The same sample was also used in a study of yellow fever vaccine responses in identical twins.

The clonotype comes from a woman between 18 and 29 years old in good health. The sample comprised CD4+ T cells sorted from blood. V gene TRBV20-1 combines with J gene TRBJ1-2; no clear D gene. CDR3 in amino acids: CSARDEVGGRLGYTF. CDR3 nucleotides: TGCAGTGCTAGAGATGAGGTTGGCGGGAGACTAGGCTACACCTTC.